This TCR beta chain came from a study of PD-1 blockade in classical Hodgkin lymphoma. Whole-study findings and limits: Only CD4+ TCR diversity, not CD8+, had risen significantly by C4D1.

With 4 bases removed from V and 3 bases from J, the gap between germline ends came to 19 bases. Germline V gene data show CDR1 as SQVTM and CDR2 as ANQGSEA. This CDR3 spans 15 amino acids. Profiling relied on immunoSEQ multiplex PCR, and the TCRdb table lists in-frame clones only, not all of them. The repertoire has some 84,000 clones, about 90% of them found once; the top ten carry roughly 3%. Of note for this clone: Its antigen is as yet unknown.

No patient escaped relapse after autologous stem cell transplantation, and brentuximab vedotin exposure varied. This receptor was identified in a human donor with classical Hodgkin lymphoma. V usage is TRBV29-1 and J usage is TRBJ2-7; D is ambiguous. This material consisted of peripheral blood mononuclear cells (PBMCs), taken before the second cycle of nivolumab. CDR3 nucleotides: TGCAGCGTTGTATATCCAGCTCGCCAGAACTACGAGCAGTACTTC. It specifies CSVVYPARQNYEQYF.